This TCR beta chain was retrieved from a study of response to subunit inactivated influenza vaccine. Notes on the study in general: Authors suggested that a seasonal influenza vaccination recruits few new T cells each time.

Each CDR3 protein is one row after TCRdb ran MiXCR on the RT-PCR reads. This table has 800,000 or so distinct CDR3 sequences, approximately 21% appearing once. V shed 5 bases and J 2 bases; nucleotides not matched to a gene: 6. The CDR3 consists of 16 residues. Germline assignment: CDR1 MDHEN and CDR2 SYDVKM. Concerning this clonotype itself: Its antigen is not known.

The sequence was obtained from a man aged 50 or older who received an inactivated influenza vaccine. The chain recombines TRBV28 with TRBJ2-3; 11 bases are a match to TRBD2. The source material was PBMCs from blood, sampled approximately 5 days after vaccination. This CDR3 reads CASSRGLAEFTDTQYF. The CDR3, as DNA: TGTGCCAGCAGTCGGGGACTAGCGGAGTTCACAGATACGCAGTATTTT.